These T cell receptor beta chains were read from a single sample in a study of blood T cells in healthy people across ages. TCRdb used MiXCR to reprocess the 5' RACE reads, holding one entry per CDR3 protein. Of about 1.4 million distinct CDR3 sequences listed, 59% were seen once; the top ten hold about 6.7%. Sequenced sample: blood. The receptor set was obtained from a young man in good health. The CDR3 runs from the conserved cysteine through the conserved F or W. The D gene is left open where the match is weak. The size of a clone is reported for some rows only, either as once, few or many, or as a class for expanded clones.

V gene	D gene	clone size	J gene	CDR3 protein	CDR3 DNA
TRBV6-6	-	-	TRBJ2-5	CASSYEEETQYF	TGTGCCAGCAGTTACGAGGAAGAGACCCAGTACTTC
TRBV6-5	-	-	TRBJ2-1	CASSQGPGGQFF	TGTGCCAGCAGCCAAGGGCCCGGAGGGCAGTTCTTC
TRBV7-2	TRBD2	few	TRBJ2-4	CASSVTGLADVKNIQYF	TGTGCCAGCAGCGTAACGGGACTAGCGGACGTCAAAAACATTCAGTACTTC
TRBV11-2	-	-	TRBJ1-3	CASSLARLGNTIYF	TGTGCCAGCAGCTTAGCCAGGCTTGGAAACACCATATATTTT
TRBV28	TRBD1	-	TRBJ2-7	CASSFMGTGGTTEQYF	TGTGCCAGCAGTTTTATGGGGACAGGGGGTACTACAGAGCAGTACTTC
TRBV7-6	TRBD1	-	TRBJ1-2	CASSPLDRDANYGYTF	TGTGCCAGCAGCCCGTTGGACAGGGATGCTAACTATGGCTACACCTTC
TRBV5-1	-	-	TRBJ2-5	CASRMDSLERGQYF	TGCGCCAGCAGGATGGACAGTTTAGAGCGAGGCCAGTACTTC
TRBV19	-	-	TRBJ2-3	CASTEGTSTDTQYF	TGTGCCAGTACTGAGGGGACTAGCACAGATACGCAGTATTTT
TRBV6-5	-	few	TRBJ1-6	CASRASGSYNSPLHF	TGTGCCAGCAGGGCAAGTGGTTCCTATAATTCACCCCTCCACTTT
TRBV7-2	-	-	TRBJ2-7	CASSLTRHGPYF	TGTGCCAGCAGCTTAACCCGACATGGGCCGTACTTC
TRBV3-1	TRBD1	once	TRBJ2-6	CASSQRAFGQGPSGANVLTF	TGTGCCAGCAGCCAAAGGGCTTTTGGACAGGGGCCCTCTGGGGCCAACGTCCTGACTTTC
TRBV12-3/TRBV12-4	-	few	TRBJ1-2	CASSLDAGPAGYGYTF	TGTGCCAGCAGTTTAGACGCAGGGCCGGCGGGCTATGGCTACACCTTC
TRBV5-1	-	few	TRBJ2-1	CASTAPESNEQFF	TGCGCCAGCACAGCCCCAGAGAGCAATGAGCAGTTCTTC
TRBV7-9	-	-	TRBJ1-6	CASSRSFQNSPLHF	TGTGCCAGCAGCAGGTCGTTCCAAAACTCACCCCTCCACTTT
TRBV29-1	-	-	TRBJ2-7	CSVAAGVGYEQYF	TGCAGCGTTGCAGCAGGGGTCGGGTACGAGCAGTACTTC
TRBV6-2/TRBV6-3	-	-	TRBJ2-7	CASSYGPYNEQYF	TGTGCCAGCAGTTATGGTCCCTACAATGAGCAGTACTTC
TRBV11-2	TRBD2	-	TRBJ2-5	CASSSPSGGKYQETQYF	TGTGCCAGCAGCTCCCCTTCGGGAGGGAAGTACCAAGAGACCCAGTACTTC